Below are 5 T cell receptor beta chains sequenced from a single sample in a study of cytomegalovirus exposure and HLA in healthy donors. Primers: 60 Vbeta forward and 13 Jbeta reverse. Libraries were prepared by immunoSEQ multiplex PCR; TCRdb keeps only in-frame clonotypes and omits some of them. Of hundreds of thousands of clones in the sample, about four fifths were seen once. The sequenced material came from PBMCs. The receptor source for this set is a middle-aged man in good health and CMV-seropositive.

The chain is built from TRBV15 and TRBJ2-1, with 10 bases matching TRBD2. CDR3 length equals 15 residues. The germline V gene has CDR1 LNHNV and CDR2 YYDKDF (reference sequence). V shed 3 bases, J shed 4 bases, and the junction held 3 bases outside the gene matches. The CDR3 protein is CATSRGTSAYNEQFF. In DNA form, the CDR3 reads TGTGCCACCAGCAGGGGGACTAGCGCGTACAATGAGCAGTTCTTC.

This clone occurred once. The chain carries TRBV15 and TRBJ2-5; TRBD2 agrees at 8 bases. The V segment lost 5 bases and the J segment 5 bases; nucleotides outside the gene matches: 7. This CDR3 has 14 amino acids. Germline V gene sequence: CDR1 LNHNV, CDR2 YYDKDF (reference sequence). CDR3 sequence reads: CATSPTSAGETQYF. CDR3 coding DNA: TGTGCCACCAGCCCGACTAGCGCCGGCGAGACCCAGTACTTC.

CDR3 DNA: TGCGCCAGCAGCTCCAATAGCGGGAGGGCCTACAATGAGCAGTTCTTC. Translating gives CASSSNSGRAYNEQFF. The chain recombines TRBV5-1 with TRBJ2-1, with TRBD2 matching over 11 bases. J was trimmed by 2 bases and V by 3 bases; bases with no gene match: 4. Germline assignment: CDR1 SGHRS and CDR2 YFSETQ. This CDR3 has 16 amino acids.

The rearrangement uses TRBV5-1 and TRBJ2-1; 7 bases agree with TRBD1. The CDR3 has 14 residues. Germline V gene data show CDR1 as SGHRS and CDR2 as YFSETQ. V shed 4 bases, J shed 8 bases, and the junction held 9 bases outside the gene matches. The CDR3 sequence: CASSVDRAGDEQFF. As DNA, the CDR3 is TGCGCCAGCAGCGTTGACAGGGCCGGGGATGAGCAGTTCTTC.

J is TRBJ2-1 and V is TRBV7-3; D unresolved. Germline CDR1 is SGHTA and CDR2 is FQGTGA. V was cut by 5 bases and J by 7 bases, with 12 bases left in between. CDR3 length: 13 amino acids. The CDR3 protein is CASSPLGANEQFF. In DNA form, the CDR3 reads TGTGCCAGCAGCCCCCTCGGTGCGAATGAGCAGTTCTTC.